The present entry profiles one TCR beta chain with its context. Antigen specificity is unknown. Vbeta (60) and Jbeta (13) primers were used in the PCR. Some clones are missing from TCRdb's copy, which holds only in-frame ones; the method was immunoSEQ multiplex PCR. This sample contains approximately 110,000 clones. The sample originates from a study of cytomegalovirus exposure and HLA in healthy donors. Study-level results: The investigators catalogued some 150 TCR beta chains as cytomegalovirus-associated. The Asian-associated ancestry cluster reportedly had fewer N-insertions than the approximately 670-donor mean in a later analysis. A later analysis found TCR association rates differed by HLA locus, highest for DRB1 and lowest for HLA-C. Among the most significant clusters, several appeared linked to common viral pathogens in a later analysis.

The germline CDR1 and CDR2 sequences are MNHEY and SVGAGI. CDR3 size: 11 residues. The V end lost 6 bases, the J end lost 6 bases, and 8 bases lay between the germline ends. The source is a man aged 50-60 years in good health and CMV-seronegative. V gene TRBV6-5 combines with J gene TRBJ1-1; D might be TRBD1 (6 bases). Sequenced input: PBMCs. The CDR3 protein is CASRRGSEAFF. The DNA for the CDR3 is TGTGCCAGCAGGAGGGGGTCTGAAGCTTTCTTT.